The TCR beta chain described here comes from a study of cytomegalovirus exposure and HLA in healthy donors. About the research overall: A data release that came early held some 79 million unique TCRs from HLA-typed donors. General observations from the study: Later analysis demonstrated an association between a missense DCLRE1C variant and TCR beta V- and J-gene trimming.

The primer mix had 60 Vbeta and 13 Jbeta primers. TCRdb's copy holds only in-frame clones and misses some; the assay was immunoSEQ multiplex PCR. This sample yields under 140,000 clones, of which roughly 80% are seen a single time; around 1.3% belongs to the top ten. The CDR3 extends over 14 amino acids. The germline V gene has CDR1 MNHEY and CDR2 SVGAGI. Trimming at V came to 3 bases and at J to 4 bases, leaving 5 bases not matched to a gene. Comments on this clone: No antigen is known for it.

Sequenced input: PBMCs. J is TRBJ2-7 and V is TRBV6-5, with 8 bases aligning to TRBD1. The TCR comes from a woman in her thirties in good health and CMV-seronegative. In nucleotides, the CDR3 is TGTGCCAGCAGTTATACTCGACAGGGGTACGAGCAGTACTTC. It codes for CASSYTRQGYEQYF.